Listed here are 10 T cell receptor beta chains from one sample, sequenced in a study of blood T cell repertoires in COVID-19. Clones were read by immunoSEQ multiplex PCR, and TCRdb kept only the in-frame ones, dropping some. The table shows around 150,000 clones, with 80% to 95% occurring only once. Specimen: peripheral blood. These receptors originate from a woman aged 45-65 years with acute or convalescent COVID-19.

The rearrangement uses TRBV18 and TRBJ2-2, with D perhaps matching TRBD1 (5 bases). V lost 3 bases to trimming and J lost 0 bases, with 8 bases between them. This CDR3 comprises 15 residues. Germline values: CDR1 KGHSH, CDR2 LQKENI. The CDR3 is CASSPYRSNTGELFF. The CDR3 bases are TGTGCCAGCTCACCCTACAGGTCGAACACCGGGGAGCTGTTTTTT.

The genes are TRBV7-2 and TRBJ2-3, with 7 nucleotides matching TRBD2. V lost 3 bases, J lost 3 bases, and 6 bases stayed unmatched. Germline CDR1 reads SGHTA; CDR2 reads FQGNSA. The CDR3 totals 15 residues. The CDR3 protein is CASSFPAGRTDTQYF. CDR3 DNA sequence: TGTGCCAGCAGCTTTCCAGCGGGAAGGACAGATACGCAGTATTTT.

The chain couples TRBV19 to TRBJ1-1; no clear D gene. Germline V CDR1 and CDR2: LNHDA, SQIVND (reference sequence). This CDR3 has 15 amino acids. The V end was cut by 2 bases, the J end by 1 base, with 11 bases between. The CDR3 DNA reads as TGTGCCAGTAGTATAACCCCAGGATCGAACACTGAAGCTTTCTTT. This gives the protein CASSITPGSNTEAFF.

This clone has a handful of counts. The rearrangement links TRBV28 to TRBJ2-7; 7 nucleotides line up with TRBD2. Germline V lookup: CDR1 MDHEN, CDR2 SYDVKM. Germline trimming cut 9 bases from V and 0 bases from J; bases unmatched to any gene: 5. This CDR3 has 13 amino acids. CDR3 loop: CASNRGSSYEQYF. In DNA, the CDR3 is TGTGCCAGTAACCGCGGGAGCTCCTACGAGCAGTACTTC. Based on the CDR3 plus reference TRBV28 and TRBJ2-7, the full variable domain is DVKVTQSSRYLVKRTGEKVFLECVQDMDHENMFWYRQDPGLGLRLIYFSYDVKMKEKGDIPEGYSVSREKKERFSLILESASTNQTSMYLCASNRGSSYEQYFGPGTRLTVT.

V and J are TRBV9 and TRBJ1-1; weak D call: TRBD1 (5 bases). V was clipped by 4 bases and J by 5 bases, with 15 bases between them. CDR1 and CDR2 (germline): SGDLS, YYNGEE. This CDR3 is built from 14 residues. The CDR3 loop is CASSPTGDWTEAFF. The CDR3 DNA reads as TGTGCCAGCAGCCCCACGGGGGATTGGACTGAAGCTTTCTTT.

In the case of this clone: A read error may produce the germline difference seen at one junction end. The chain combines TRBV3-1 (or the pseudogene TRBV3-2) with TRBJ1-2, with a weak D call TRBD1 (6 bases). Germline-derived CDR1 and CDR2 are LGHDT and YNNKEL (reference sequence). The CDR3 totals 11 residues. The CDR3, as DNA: TGTGCCAGCAGCCAAGTGGGAGACAGGAGATTC. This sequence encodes CASSQVGDRRF.

The CDR3 DNA sequence: TGTGCCAGCAGCTTAGGCCAGGTCGAGACCCAGTACTTC. It is translated as CASSLGQVETQYF. The chain couples TRBV7-2 to TRBJ2-5; D ambiguous. Per the germline V gene, CDR1 is SGHTA and CDR2 is FQGNSA. V was shortened by 1 base and J by 5 bases, with 8 bases between the two germline ends. The CDR3 sequence is 13 residues long.

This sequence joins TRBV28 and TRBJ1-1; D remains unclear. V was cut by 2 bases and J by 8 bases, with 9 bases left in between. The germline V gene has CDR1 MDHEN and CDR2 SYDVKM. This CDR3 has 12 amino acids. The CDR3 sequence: CASSLVEREAFF. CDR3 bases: TGTGCCAGCAGTTTAGTCGAGAGGGAAGCTTTCTTT.

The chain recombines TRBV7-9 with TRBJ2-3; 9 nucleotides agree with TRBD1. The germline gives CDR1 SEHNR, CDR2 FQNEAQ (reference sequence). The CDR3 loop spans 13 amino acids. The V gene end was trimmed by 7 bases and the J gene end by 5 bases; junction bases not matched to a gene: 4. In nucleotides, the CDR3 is TGTGCCAGCAAACAGGGGGCTGGAGATACGCAGTATTTT. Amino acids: CASKQGAGDTQYF.

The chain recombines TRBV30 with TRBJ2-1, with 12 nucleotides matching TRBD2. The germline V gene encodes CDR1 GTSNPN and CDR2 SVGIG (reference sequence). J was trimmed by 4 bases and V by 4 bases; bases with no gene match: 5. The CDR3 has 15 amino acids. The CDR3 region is CAWNIGTSGYNEQFF. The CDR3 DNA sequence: TGTGCCTGGAATATTGGGACTAGCGGGTACAATGAGCAGTTCTTC.